A selection of T cell receptor beta chains follows, all from one sample in a study of T cells in Graves' hyperthyroidism and ophthalmopathy. One entry per CDR3 protein results from TCRdb running MiXCR on the multiplex PCR reads. The table has 530,000 or so distinct CDR3 sequences, more than 15% seen once; the top ten hold 17%. The sample consisted of blood. These receptor sequences come from a woman under 30 with Graves' ophthalmopathy. Both conserved end residues are trimmed from each CDR3. The D gene is left open where the match is weak.

v_gene: TRBV12-3/TRBV12-4; d_gene: NA; j_gene: TRBJ2-7; CDR3aa: ASSLSETYEQY
v_gene: TRBV4-2; d_gene: TRBD1; j_gene: TRBJ2-2; CDR3aa: ASTDRVGVTGELF
v_gene: TRBV28; d_gene: NA; j_gene: TRBJ2-7; CDR3aa: ASSLEDGRSYEQY
v_gene: TRBV4-1; d_gene: TRBD1; j_gene: TRBJ1-1; CDR3aa: ASSQGAGTGWTEAF
v_gene: TRBV7-8; d_gene: NA; j_gene: TRBJ2-7; CDR3aa: ASSGDSSPYEQY
v_gene: TRBV27; d_gene: NA; j_gene: TRBJ2-4; CDR3aa: ASSPAAKNIQY
v_gene: TRBV7-2; d_gene: NA; j_gene: TRBJ2-5; CDR3aa: ASRSTVYQETQY
v_gene: TRBV30; d_gene: NA; j_gene: TRBJ1-5; CDR3aa: AWSLGGSNQPQH
v_gene: TRBV20-1; d_gene: NA; j_gene: TRBJ2-7; CDR3aa: SSPRGLNYEQY
v_gene: TRBV7-9; d_gene: NA; j_gene: TRBJ2-2; CDR3aa: ASSATVSRSRLSGELF
v_gene: TRBV20-1; d_gene: NA; j_gene: TRBJ2-5; CDR3aa: SARGPFGGNVETQY
v_gene: TRBV4-1; d_gene: TRBD1; j_gene: TRBJ1-3; CDR3aa: ASSQGGGNTIY
v_gene: TRBV5-5; d_gene: NA; j_gene: TRBJ1-1; CDR3aa: ASLKGSLEAF
v_gene: TRBV4-1; d_gene: NA; j_gene: TRBJ2-3; CDR3aa: ASSPTGLGTDTQY
v_gene: TRBV27; d_gene: NA; j_gene: TRBJ1-1; CDR3aa: ASSLRGHTDTEAF
v_gene: TRBV7-3; d_gene: NA; j_gene: TRBJ1-3; CDR3aa: ASSLRPLNRALENTIY
v_gene: TRBV6-1; d_gene: TRBD1; j_gene: TRBJ2-7; CDR3aa: ASRNNAGTGIYEQY
v_gene: TRBV6-1; d_gene: TRBD1; j_gene: TRBJ2-7; CDR3aa: ASSGADRAHEQY
v_gene: TRBV9; d_gene: TRBD1; j_gene: TRBJ2-5; CDR3aa: ASSGTRTGATETQY
v_gene: TRBV29-1; d_gene: NA; j_gene: TRBJ1-2; CDR3aa: SVRLTDLYGYT
v_gene: TRBV28; d_gene: NA; j_gene: TRBJ1-1; CDR3aa: ASSLPGAGTEAF
v_gene: TRBV4-1; d_gene: NA; j_gene: TRBJ1-2; CDR3aa: ASSQVRLGMGGYT
v_gene: TRBV4-3; d_gene: NA; j_gene: TRBJ2-2; CDR3aa: ASSQVRGQPNTGELF
v_gene: TRBV15; d_gene: NA; j_gene: TRBJ2-3; CDR3aa: ATSRDFGGDTQY
v_gene: TRBV7-2; d_gene: NA; j_gene: TRBJ1-2; CDR3aa: ASSLVESYGYT
v_gene: TRBV20-1; d_gene: NA; j_gene: TRBJ1-4; CDR3aa: SARVGGTNEKLF
v_gene: TRBV27; d_gene: NA; j_gene: TRBJ1-1; CDR3aa: ASSLSPGVGTEAF
v_gene: TRBV20-1; d_gene: TRBD2; j_gene: TRBJ2-7; CDR3aa: SAGGLAGVSEQY
v_gene: TRBV7-2; d_gene: NA; j_gene: TRBJ1-1; CDR3aa: ASSLARGRGTEAF
v_gene: TRBV20-1; d_gene: NA; j_gene: TRBJ2-7; CDR3aa: SAKGPTPTYEQY
v_gene: TRBV27; d_gene: NA; j_gene: TRBJ1-5; CDR3aa: ASSSRPAGDNQPQH
v_gene: TRBV12-3/TRBV12-4; d_gene: TRBD1; j_gene: TRBJ1-1; CDR3aa: ASSTTGGAKAEAF
v_gene: TRBV5-1; d_gene: NA; j_gene: TRBJ2-7; CDR3aa: ASSPGRSHNEQY
v_gene: TRBV5-8; d_gene: NA; j_gene: TRBJ1-5; CDR3aa: ASSFLGVSTSNQPQH
v_gene: TRBV9; d_gene: TRBD2; j_gene: TRBJ2-5; CDR3aa: ASSAPGGSETQY
v_gene: TRBV5-1; d_gene: TRBD1; j_gene: TRBJ1-2; CDR3aa: ASSFTGGHGYT
v_gene: TRBV5-5; d_gene: NA; j_gene: TRBJ1-2; CDR3aa: ASSWGRIKLYGYT
v_gene: TRBV6-5; d_gene: TRBD1; j_gene: TRBJ2-2; CDR3aa: ACSSGTGATGELF
v_gene: TRBV2; d_gene: TRBD1; j_gene: TRBJ2-1; CDR3aa: ASSEVGGQGREQF
v_gene: TRBV7-9; d_gene: TRBD2; j_gene: TRBJ2-3; CDR3aa: ASSLAGLAGGITDTQY
v_gene: TRBV7-6; d_gene: TRBD2; j_gene: TRBJ2-5; CDR3aa: ASSSGLAGETQY
v_gene: TRBV29-1; d_gene: TRBD1; j_gene: TRBJ1-2; CDR3aa: SGRTGVGNT
v_gene: TRBV19; d_gene: TRBD1; j_gene: TRBJ2-6; CDR3aa: ASSPTGGQGAYGANVLT
v_gene: TRBV28; d_gene: TRBD1; j_gene: TRBJ1-1; CDR3aa: ASSPSDRDTEAF
v_gene: TRBV20-1; d_gene: NA; j_gene: TRBJ2-1; CDR3aa: SARDGGGPEQF
v_gene: TRBV2; d_gene: TRBD2; j_gene: TRBJ2-5; CDR3aa: ASSEWSGGKETQY
v_gene: TRBV4-2; d_gene: NA; j_gene: TRBJ2-7; CDR3aa: ASSQVGGLYEQY